This T cell receptor (beta chain) is from a study of blood T cell repertoires in COVID-19. Across the study: The samples span acute and convalescent COVID-19 from the United States, Italy and Spain. From T cells, B-cell-depleted T cells, or PBMCs came the material, which was cDNA or gDNA.

Source study methods: Estimation of nucleated cell counts was performed using reference gene primer amplification. Profiled with immunoSEQ multiplex PCR; TCRdb holds only in-frame clones, not every one. Clone size and the V and J calls come from that table; the DNA yielded D and trimming. The repertoire holds tens of thousands of clones, with approximately 91% as singletons. The Seattle patients, enrolled during active infection, were followed longitudinally. This CDR3 is 16 amino acids long. CDR1 and CDR2 (germline): SGHAT, FQNNGV. V shed 2 bases and J shed 10 bases, with 21 bases lying between them.

The chain joins TRBV11-2 to TRBJ2-1; perhaps TRBD2 as D (5 bases). The sequenced material came from peripheral blood. This TCR was sampled from a man between 65 and 85 years old with COVID-19, enrolled during active disease. The DNA of the CDR3 is TGTGCCAGCAGCTTAATCTTGTCGGGCGGGCGTGGAGAGCAGTTCTTC. Protein: CASSLILSGGRGEQFF.